This T cell receptor beta chain was sequenced in a study of T cell changes during pregnancy in multiple sclerosis. The CDR3 sequence is 18 residues long. Germline lookup yields CDR1 MGHRA and CDR2 YSYEKL. With 4 bases removed from V and 2 bases from J, the gap between germline ends came to 22 bases. Sequencing used immunoSEQ multiplex PCR; TCRdb keeps in-frame clones, though not all of them. The sample shows about 110,000 clones, under 95% of them seen only once. The clonotype was recovered from a female donor in good health, enrolled as a control in a pregnancy study. This specimen was peripheral blood, taken in the third trimester of pregnancy. The chain is built from TRBV4-1 and TRBJ2-3; D may be TRBD2 (5 bases). Written as DNA, the CDR3 is TGCGCCAGCAGCCCAGAGGAGATTGGAGGCGCACTCACAGATACGCAGTATTTT. This translates into CASSPEEIGGALTDTQYF.